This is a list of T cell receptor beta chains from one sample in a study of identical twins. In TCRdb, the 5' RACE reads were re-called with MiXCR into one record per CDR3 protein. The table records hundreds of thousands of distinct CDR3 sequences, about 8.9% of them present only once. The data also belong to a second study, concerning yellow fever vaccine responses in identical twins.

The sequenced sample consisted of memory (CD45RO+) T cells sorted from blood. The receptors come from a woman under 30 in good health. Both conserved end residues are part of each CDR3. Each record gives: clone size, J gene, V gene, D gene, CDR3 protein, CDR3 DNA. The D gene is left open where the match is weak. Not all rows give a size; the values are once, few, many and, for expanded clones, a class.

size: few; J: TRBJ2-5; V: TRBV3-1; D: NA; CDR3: CASSQGGAGGQTQYF; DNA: TGTGCCAGCAGCCAAGGAGGGGCAGGGGGGCAGACCCAGTACTTC
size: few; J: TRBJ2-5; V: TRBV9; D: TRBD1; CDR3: CASSVAGTAQETQYF; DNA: TGTGCCAGCAGCGTAGCAGGGACAGCACAAGAGACCCAGTACTTC
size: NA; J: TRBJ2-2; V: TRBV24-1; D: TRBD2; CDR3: CATSATSDTGELFF; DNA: TGTGCCACCAGTGCTACTAGCGACACCGGGGAGCTGTTTTTT
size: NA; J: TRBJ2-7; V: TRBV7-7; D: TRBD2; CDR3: CASSLGAGGPGEQYF; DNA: TGTGCCAGCAGCTTAGGAGCGGGAGGGCCGGGGGAGCAGTACTTC
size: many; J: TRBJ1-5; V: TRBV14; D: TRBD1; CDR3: CASSLQGATNQPQHF; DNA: TGTGCCAGCAGCCTCCAGGGGGCTACGAATCAGCCCCAGCATTTT
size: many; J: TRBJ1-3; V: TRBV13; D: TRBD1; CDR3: CASSFQGASGNTIYF; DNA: TGTGCCAGCAGCTTCCAGGGGGCTTCTGGAAACACCATATATTTT
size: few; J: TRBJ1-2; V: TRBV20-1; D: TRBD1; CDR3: CSARAPRRDRYYGYTF; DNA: TGCAGTGCTAGAGCCCCTAGGCGGGACAGGTACTATGGCTACACCTTC
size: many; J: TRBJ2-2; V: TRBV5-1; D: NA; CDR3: CASSLGLANTGELFF; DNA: TGCGCCAGCAGCTTGGGACTGGCGAACACCGGGGAGCTGTTTTTT
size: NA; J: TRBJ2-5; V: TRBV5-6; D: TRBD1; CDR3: CASSQTGGETQYF; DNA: TGTGCCAGCAGCCAAACAGGGGGCGAGACCCAGTACTTC
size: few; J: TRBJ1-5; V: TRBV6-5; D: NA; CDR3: CASSYETGYQPQHF; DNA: TGTGCCAGCAGTTACGAGACAGGATATCAGCCCCAGCATTTT
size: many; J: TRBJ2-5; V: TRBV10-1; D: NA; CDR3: CASRTNQETQYF; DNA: TGCGCCAGCAGGACAAACCAAGAGACCCAGTACTTC
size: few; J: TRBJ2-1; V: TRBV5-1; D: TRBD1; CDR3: CASSRQGQGSYNEQFF; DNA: TGCGCCAGCAGTCGCCAAGGACAGGGCTCCTACAATGAGCAGTTCTTC
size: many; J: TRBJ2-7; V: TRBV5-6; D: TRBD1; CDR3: CASSLSRTGDEQYF; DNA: TGTGCCAGCAGCCTTTCCCGGACAGGGGACGAGCAGTACTTC
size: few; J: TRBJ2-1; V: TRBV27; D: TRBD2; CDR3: CASRRYASGGATNEQFF; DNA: TGTGCCAGCAGGCGATACGCTAGCGGGGGGGCCACGAATGAGCAGTTCTTC
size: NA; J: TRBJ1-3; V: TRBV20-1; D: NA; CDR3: CSARVGDGGNTIYF; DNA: TGCAGTGCTAGAGTAGGGGACGGAGGAAACACCATATATTTT
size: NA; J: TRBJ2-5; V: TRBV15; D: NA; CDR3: CATSRDGREETQYF; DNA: TGTGCCACCAGCAGAGATGGCAGAGAGGAGACCCAGTACTTC
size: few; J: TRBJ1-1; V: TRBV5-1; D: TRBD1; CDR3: CASSPDRGGYTEAFF; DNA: TGCGCCAGCAGCCCTGACAGGGGAGGGTACACTGAAGCTTTCTTT
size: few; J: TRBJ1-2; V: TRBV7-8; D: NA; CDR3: CASSLGPTLEGKGGYTF; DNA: TGTGCCAGCAGCTTAGGGCCTACTTTAGAGGGGAAAGGCGGCTACACCTTC
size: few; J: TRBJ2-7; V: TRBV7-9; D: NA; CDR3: CSSSSRTDSSYEQYF; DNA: TGTTCCAGCAGCTCACGGACGGATAGCTCCTACGAGCAGTACTTC
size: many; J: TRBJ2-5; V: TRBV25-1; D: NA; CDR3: CASRSKGRSYQETQYF; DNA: TGTGCCAGCAGGTCCAAGGGGCGGTCATACCAAGAGACCCAGTACTTC
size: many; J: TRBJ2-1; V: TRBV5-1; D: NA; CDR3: CASSYDRWLDTPVQYNEQFF; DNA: TGCGCCAGCAGCTATGACAGGTGGTTGGACACACCAGTTCAATACAATGAGCAGTTCTTC
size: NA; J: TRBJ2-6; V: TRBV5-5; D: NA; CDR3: CASSQTGLSGANVLTF; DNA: TGTGCCAGCAGCCAGACAGGTCTCTCTGGGGCCAACGTCCTGACTTTC
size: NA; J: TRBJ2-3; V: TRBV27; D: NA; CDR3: CASSPRQVAKDTQYF; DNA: TGTGCCAGCAGTCCCAGACAGGTGGCCAAGGATACGCAGTATTTT
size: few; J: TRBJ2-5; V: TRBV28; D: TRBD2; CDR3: CASSLLGVAGAETQYF; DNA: TGTGCCAGCAGTCTTCTGGGGGTAGCGGGAGCGGAGACCCAGTACTTC
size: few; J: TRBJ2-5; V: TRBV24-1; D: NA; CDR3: CATSEHGGMETQYF; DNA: TGTGCCACCAGTGAGCATGGAGGTATGGAGACCCAGTACTTC
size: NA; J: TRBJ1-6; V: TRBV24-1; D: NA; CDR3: CATSDTGNNSPLHF; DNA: TGTGCCACCAGTGATACCGGGAATAATTCACCCCTCCACTTT
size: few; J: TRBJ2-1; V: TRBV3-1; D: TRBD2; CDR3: CASSQLGLSGTYNEQFF; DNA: TGTGCCAGCAGCCAATTGGGTCTAAGCGGGACCTACAATGAGCAGTTCTTC
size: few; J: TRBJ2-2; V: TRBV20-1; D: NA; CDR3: CSARITSHTGELFF; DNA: TGCAGTGCCAGGATTACTAGCCACACCGGGGAGCTGTTTTTT
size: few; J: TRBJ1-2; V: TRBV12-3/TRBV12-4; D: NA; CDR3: CASSRTTQGPRYGYTF; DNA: TGTGCCAGCAGTCGCACAACACAGGGACCCCGCTATGGCTACACCTTC
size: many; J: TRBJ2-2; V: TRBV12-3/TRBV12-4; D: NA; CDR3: CASSLGSGELFF; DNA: TGTGCCAGCAGTTTAGGGTCCGGGGAGCTGTTTTTT
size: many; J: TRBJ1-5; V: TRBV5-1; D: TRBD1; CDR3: CASSLEGGVEPQHF; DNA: TGCGCCAGCAGCTTGGAAGGGGGCGTGGAGCCCCAGCATTTT
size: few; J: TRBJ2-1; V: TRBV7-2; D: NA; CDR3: CASSPVGLGFF; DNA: TGTGCCAGCAGCCCCGTGGGGCTAGGGTTCTTC
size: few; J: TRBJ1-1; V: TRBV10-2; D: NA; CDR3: CASSEPRENTEAFF; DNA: TGCGCCAGCAGTGAGCCAAGAGAGAACACTGAAGCTTTCTTT
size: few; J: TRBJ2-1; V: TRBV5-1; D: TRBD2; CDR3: CASSFTRGGAGEQFF; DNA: TGCGCCAGCAGCTTTACTCGCGGGGGGGCCGGTGAGCAGTTCTTC
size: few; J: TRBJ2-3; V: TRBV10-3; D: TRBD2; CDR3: CAIRETSGGPTDTQYF; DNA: TGTGCCATCAGGGAAACTAGCGGGGGCCCCACAGATACGCAGTATTTT
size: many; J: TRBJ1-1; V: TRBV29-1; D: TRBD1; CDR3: CSVVLNWGGTVEAFF; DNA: TGCAGCGTTGTGTTGAATTGGGGTGGGACAGTCGAAGCTTTCTTT
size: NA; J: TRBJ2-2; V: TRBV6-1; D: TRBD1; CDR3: CASSAQGATATGELFF; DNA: TGTGCCAGCAGTGCCCAGGGGGCGACGGCCACCGGGGAGCTGTTTTTT
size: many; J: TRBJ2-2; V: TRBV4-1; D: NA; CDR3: CASSQADWTGELFF; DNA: TGCGCCAGCAGCCAAGCTGACTGGACCGGGGAGCTGTTTTTT
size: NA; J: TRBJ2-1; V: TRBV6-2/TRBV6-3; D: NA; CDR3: CASSLGRYPHNEQFF; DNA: TGTGCCAGCAGTCTCGGCCGCTACCCTCACAATGAGCAGTTCTTC
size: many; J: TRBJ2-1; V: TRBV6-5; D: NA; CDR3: CASSSSRWGYEQFF; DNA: TGTGCCAGCAGTTCATCGCGGTGGGGGTATGAGCAGTTCTTC
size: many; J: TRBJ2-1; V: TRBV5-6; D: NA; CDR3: CASSLRVADYNEQFF; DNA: TGTGCCAGCAGCTTAAGGGTAGCGGACTACAATGAGCAGTTCTTC
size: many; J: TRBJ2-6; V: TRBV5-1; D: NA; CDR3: CASSGSGANVLTF; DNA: TGCGCCAGCAGTGGATCTGGGGCCAACGTCCTGACTTTC
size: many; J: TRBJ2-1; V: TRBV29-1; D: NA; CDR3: CSARTGTEQFF; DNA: TGCAGCGCGAGAACAGGTACTGAGCAGTTCTTC
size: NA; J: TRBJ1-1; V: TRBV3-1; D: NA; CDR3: CASKGERANTEAFF; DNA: TGTGCCAGCAAGGGGGAAAGGGCGAACACTGAAGCTTTCTTT
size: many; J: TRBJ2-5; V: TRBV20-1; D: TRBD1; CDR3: CSAKPGQGDSETQYF; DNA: TGCAGTGCTAAGCCGGGACAGGGTGACTCAGAGACCCAGTACTTC
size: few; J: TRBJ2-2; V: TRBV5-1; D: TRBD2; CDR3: CASSFVLAGVTGELFF; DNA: TGCGCCAGCAGCTTCGTGCTAGCGGGGGTTACCGGGGAGCTGTTTTTT
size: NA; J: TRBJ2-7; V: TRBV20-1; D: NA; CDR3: CSARDRDNSYEQYF; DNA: TGCAGTGCTAGGGACCGGGACAACTCCTACGAGCAGTACTTC
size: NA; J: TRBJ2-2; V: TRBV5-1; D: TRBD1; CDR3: CASSFMTGIDGELFF; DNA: TGCGCCAGCAGCTTCATGACAGGGATAGACGGGGAGCTGTTTTTT
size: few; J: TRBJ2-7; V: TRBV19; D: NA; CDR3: CASSIGSYEQYF; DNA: TGTGCCAGTAGTATCGGGAGCTACGAGCAGTACTTC
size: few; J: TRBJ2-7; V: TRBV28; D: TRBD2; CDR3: CASSADSGEARWASYEQYF; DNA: TGTGCCAGCAGTGCCGATAGCGGGGAGGCCCGGTGGGCCTCCTACGAGCAGTACTTC
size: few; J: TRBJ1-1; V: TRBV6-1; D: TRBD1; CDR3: CASNSDRVNTEAFF; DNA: TGTGCCAGCAACTCGGACAGGGTGAACACTGAAGCTTTCTTT
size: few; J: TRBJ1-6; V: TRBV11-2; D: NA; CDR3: CASSPQGGPLYNSPLHF; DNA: TGTGCCAGCAGTCCCCAAGGGGGGCCCCTCTATAATTCACCCCTCCACTTT
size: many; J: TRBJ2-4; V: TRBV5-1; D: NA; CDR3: CASSLDAGLAKNIQYF; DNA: TGCGCCAGCAGCTTGGACGCAGGGCTAGCCAAAAACATTCAGTACTTC
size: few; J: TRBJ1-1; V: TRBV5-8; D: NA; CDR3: CASSLGGQGMNTEAFF; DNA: TGTGCCAGCAGCTTGGGGGGGCAAGGGATGAACACTGAAGCTTTCTTT
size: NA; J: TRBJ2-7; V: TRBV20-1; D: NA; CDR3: CSASPKGPKYEQYF; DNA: TGCAGTGCTAGCCCCAAGGGGCCGAAGTACGAGCAGTACTTC
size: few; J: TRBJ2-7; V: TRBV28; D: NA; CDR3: CASSEDRSYEQYF; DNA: TGTGCCAGCAGTGAGGACAGATCCTACGAGCAGTACTTC
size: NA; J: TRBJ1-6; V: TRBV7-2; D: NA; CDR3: CASSLGVGGNSPLHF; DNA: TGTGCCAGCAGCTTAGGGGTGGGGGGCAATTCACCCCTCCACTTT
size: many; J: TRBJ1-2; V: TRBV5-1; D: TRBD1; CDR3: CASSRNEGAGGYTF; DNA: TGCGCCAGCAGCAGGAACGAGGGGGCAGGAGGCTACACCTTC